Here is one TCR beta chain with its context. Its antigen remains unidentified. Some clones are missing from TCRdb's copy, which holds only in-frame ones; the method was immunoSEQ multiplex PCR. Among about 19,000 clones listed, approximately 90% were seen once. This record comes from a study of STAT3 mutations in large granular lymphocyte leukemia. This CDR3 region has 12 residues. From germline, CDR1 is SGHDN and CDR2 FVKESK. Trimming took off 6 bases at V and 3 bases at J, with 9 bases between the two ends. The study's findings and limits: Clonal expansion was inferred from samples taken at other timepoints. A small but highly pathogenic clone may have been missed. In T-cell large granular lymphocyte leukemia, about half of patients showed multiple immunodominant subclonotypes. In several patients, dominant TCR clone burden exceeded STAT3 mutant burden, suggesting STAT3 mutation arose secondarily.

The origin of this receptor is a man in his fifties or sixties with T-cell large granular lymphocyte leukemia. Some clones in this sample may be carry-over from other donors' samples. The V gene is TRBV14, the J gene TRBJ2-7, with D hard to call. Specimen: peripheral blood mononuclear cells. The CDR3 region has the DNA TGTGCCAGCAGACACGTCGGCTACGAGCAGTACTTC. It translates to CASRHVGYEQYF. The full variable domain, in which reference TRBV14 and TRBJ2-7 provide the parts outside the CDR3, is EAGVTQFPSHSVIEKGQTVTLRCDPISGHDNLYWYRRVMGKEIKFLLHFVKESKQDESGMPNNRFLAERTGGTYSTLKVQPAELEDSGVYFCASRHVGYEQYFGPGTRLTVT.